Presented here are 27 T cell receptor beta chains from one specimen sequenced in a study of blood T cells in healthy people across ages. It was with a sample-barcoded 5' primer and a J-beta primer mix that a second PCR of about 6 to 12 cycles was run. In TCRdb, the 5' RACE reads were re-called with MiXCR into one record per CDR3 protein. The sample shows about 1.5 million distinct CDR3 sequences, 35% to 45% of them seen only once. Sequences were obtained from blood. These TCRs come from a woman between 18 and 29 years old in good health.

The CDR3 region is CASNHDSSYEQYF. DNA of the CDR3: TGTGCCAGCAATCACGACTCCTCCTACGAGCAGTACTTC. This rearrangement joins TRBV28 to TRBJ2-7; D remains unclear. Trimming pared 7 bases from V and 0 bases from J, leaving 10 bases between. There are 13 residues in the CDR3. Germline V gives CDR1 MDHEN, CDR2 SYDVKM.

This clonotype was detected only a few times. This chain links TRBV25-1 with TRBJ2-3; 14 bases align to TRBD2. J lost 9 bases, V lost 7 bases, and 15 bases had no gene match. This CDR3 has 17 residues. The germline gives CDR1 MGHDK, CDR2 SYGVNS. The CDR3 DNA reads TGTGCCAGCACCGCCGAGGGACTAGCGGGAGATGCTGGGACGCAGTATTTT. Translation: CASTAEGLAGDAGTQYF.

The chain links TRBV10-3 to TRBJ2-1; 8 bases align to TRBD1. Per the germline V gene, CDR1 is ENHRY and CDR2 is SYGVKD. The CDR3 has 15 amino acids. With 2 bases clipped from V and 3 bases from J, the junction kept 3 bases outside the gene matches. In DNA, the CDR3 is TGTGCCATCAGTGAGGGACAGGGATTCTACAATGAGCAGTTCTTC. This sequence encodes CAISEGQGFYNEQFF.

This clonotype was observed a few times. CDR3 DNA sequence: TGTGCCAGCAGCTTTAAGGGGCGGAACCTCCTGGACAATGAGCAGTACTTC. It codes for CASSFKGRNLLDNEQYF. The V call is TRBV11-1, the J call TRBJ2-5; the D gene is possibly TRBD1 (5 bases). The V end lost 3 bases, the J end lost 11 bases, and 28 bases lay between the germline ends. Germline CDR1 and CDR2: SGHAT and FQDESV (reference sequence). This CDR3 region has 17 residues.

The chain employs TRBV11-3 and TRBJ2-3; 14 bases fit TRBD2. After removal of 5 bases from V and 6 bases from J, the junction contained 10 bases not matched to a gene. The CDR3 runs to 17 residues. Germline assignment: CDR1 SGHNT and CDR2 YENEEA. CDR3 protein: CASSPRTSGGPGDTQYF. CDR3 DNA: TGTGCCAGCAGCCCCAGGACTAGCGGGGGGCCCGGGGATACGCAGTATTTT. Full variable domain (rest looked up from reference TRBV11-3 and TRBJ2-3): EAGVVQSPRYKIIEKKQPVAFWCNPISGHNTLYWYLQNLGQGPELLIRYENEEAVDDSQLPKDRFSAERLKGVDSTLKIQPAELGDSAVYLCASSPRTSGGPGDTQYFGPGTRLTVL.

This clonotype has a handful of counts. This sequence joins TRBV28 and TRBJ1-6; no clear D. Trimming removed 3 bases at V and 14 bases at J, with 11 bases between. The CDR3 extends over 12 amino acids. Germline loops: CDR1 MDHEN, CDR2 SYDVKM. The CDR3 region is CASSLVVSALHF. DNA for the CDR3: TGTGCCAGCAGTTTGGTGGTTTCGGCCCTCCACTTT.

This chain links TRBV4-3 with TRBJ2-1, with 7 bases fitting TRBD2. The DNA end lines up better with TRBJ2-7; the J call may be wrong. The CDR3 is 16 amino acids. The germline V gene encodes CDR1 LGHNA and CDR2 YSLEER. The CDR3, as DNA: TGCGCCAGCAGCCAACTCTCTAGCGGCTCCTACAATGAGCAGTACTTC. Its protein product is CASSQLSSGSYNEQYF.

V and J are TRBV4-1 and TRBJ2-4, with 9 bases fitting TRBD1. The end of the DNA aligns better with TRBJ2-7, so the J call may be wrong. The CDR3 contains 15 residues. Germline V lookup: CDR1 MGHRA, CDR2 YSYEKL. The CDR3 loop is CASSHSGTGIYEQYF. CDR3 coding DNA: TGCGCCAGCAGCCACAGCGGGACAGGGATATACGAGCAGTACTTC.

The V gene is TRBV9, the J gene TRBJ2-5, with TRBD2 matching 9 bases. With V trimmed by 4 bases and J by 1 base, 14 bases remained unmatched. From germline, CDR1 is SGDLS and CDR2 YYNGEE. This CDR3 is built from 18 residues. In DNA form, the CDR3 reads TGTGCCAGCAGCCGCGGACTAGCGACACACCCGACCCAAGAGACCCAGTACTTC. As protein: CASSRGLATHPTQETQYF.

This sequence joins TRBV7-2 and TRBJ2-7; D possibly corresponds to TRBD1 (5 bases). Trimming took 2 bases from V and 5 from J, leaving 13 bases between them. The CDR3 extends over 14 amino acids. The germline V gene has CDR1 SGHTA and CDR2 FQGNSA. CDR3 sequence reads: CASSLQGSADEQYF. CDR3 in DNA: TGTGCCAGCAGCTTACAGGGAAGCGCGGACGAGCAGTACTTC.

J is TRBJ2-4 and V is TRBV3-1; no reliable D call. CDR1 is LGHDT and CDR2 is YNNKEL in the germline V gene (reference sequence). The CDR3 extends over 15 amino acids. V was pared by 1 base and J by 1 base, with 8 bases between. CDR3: CASSQGRAAKNIQYF. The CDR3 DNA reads TGTGCCAGCAGCCAAGGGAGAGCCGCCAAAAACATTCAGTACTTC.

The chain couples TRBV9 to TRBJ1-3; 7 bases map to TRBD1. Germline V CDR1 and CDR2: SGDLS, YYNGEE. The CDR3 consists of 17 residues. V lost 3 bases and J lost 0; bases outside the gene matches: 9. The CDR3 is CASSGEQGSSSGNTIYF. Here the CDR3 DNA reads TGTGCCAGCAGCGGGGAACAGGGGTCCAGCTCTGGAAACACCATATATTTT.

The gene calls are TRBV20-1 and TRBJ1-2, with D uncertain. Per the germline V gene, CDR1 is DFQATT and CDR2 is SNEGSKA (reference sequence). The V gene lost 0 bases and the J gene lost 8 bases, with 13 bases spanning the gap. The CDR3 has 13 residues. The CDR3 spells CSARDLAADGYTF. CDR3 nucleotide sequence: TGCAGTGCTAGAGATTTGGCGGCTGACGGCTACACCTTC.

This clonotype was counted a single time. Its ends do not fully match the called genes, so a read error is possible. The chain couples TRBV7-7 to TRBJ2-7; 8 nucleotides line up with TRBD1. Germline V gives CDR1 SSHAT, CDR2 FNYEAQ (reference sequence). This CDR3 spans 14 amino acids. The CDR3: CASSAKTGQGEQYF. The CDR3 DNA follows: TGTGCTAGCAGCGCCAAGACAGGACAGGGTGAGCAGTACTTC.

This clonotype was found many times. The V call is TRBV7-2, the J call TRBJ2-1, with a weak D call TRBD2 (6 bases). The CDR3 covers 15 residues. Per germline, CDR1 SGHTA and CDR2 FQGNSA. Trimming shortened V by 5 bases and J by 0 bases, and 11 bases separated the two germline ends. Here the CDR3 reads CASSPRGLSYNEQFF. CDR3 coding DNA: TGTGCCAGCAGCCCTCGGGGACTCTCCTACAATGAGCAGTTCTTC.

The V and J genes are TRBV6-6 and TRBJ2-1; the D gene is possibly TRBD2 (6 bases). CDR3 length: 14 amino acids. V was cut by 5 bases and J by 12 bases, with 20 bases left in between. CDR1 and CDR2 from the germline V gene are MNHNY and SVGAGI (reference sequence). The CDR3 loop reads CASSKTRSTEGQFF. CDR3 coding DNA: TGTGCCAGCAGTAAGACTAGGTCAACCGAAGGGCAGTTCTTC.

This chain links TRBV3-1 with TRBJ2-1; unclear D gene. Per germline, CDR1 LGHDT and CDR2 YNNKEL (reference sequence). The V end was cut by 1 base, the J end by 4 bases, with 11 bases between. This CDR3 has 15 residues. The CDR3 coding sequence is TGTGCCAGCAGCCAAGTTCGCGCCACTTACAATGAGCAGTTCTTC. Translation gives CASSQVRATYNEQFF.

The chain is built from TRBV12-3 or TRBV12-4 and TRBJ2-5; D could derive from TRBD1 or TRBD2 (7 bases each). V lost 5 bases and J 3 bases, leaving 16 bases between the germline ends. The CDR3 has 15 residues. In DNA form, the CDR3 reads TGTGCCAGCAGTCCAAATCAGGGGGGGGAAGAGACCCAGTACTTC. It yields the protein CASSPNQGGEETQYF.

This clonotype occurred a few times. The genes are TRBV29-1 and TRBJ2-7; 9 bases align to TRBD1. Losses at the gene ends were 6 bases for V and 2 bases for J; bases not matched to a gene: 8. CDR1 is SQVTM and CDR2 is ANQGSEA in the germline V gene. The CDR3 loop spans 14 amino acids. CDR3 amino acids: CSVLRQGGTYEQYF. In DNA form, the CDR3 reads TGCAGCGTCCTACGACAGGGGGGTACCTACGAGCAGTACTTC.

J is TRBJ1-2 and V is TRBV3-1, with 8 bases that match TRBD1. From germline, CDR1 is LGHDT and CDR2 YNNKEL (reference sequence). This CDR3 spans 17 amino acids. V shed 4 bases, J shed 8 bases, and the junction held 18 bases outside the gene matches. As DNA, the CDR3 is TGTGCCAGCAGCCCACGGGCAGGGGGCGCTTATGGCCTCGGCTACACCTTC. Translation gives CASSPRAGGAYGLGYTF.

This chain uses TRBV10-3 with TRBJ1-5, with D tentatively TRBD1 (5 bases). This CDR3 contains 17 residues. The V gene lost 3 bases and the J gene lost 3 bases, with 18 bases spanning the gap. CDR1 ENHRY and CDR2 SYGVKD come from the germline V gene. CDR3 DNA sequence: TGTGCCATCAGTGACGGGAGTGGGGCAGGGTCCAATCAGCCCCAGCATTTT. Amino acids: CAISDGSGAGSNQPQHF.

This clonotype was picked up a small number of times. The chain's CDR3 is CASSLMSGTSSYEQYF. CDR3 DNA sequence: TGTGCCAGCAGTTTAATGTCCGGTACTAGCTCCTACGAGCAGTACTTC. The rearrangement uses TRBV12-3 or TRBV12-4 and TRBJ2-7; the D gene is possibly TRBD2 (5 bases). V lost 2 bases, J lost 0 bases, and 14 bases lay in between. The CDR3 extends over 16 amino acids.

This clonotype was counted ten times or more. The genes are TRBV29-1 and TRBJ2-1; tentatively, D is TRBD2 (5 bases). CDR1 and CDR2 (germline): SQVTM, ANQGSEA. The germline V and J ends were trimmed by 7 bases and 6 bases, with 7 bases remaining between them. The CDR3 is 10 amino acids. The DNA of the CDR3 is TGCAGCGCCGGGATCAATGAGCAGTTCTTC. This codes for CSAGINEQFF.

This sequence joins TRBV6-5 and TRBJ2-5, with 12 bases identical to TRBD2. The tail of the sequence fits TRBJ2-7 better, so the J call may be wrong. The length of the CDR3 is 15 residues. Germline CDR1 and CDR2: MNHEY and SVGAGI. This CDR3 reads CASSYWTSGIGEQYF. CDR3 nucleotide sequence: TGTGCCAGCAGTTACTGGACTAGCGGGATCGGCGAGCAGTACTTC.

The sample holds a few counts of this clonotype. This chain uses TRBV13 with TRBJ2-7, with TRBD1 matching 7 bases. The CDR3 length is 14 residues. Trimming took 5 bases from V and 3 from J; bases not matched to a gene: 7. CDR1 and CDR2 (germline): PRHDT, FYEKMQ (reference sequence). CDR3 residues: CASSPEDRNYEQYF. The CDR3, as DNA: TGTGCCAGCAGCCCTGAGGACAGGAACTACGAGCAGTACTTC.

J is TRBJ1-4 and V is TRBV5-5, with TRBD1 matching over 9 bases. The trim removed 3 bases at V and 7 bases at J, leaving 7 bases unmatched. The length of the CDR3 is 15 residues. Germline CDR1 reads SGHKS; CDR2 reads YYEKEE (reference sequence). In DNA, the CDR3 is TGTGCCAGCAGCTGGACCGGGACAGGGATTGAAAAACTGTTTTTT. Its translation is CASSWTGTGIEKLFF.

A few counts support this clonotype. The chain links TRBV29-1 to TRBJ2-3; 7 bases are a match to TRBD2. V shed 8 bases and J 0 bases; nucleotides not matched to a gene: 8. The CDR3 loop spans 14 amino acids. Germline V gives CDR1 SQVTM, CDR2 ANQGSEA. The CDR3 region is CSTPEAGSTDTQYF. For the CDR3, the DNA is TGCAGCACACCGGAAGCGGGGAGCACAGATACGCAGTATTTT.